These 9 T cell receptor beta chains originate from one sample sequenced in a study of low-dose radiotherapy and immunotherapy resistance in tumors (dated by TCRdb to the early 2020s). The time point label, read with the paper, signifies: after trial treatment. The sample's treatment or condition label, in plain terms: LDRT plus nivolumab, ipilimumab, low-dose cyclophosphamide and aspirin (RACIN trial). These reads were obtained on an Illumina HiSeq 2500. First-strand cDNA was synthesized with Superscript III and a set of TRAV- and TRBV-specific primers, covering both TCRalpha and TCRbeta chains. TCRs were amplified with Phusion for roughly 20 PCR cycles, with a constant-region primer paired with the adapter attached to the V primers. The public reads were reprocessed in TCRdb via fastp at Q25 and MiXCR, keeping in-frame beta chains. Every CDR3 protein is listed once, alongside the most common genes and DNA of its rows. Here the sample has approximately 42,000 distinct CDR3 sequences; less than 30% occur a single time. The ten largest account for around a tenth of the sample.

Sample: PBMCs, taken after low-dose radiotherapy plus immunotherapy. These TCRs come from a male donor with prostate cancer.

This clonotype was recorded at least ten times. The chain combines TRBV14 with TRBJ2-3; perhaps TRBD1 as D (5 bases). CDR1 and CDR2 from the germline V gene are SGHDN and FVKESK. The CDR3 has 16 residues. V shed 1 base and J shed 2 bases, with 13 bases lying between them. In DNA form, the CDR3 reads TGTGCCAGCAGCCAAGGAAGGGGTCCTCTCACAGATACGCAGTATTTT. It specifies CASSQGRGPLTDTQYF.

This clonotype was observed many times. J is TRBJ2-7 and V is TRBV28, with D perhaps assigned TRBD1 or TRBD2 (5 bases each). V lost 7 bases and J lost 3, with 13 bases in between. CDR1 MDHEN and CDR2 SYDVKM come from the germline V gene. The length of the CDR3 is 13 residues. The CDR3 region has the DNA TGTGCCAGCAAGGGGACCCCGCGCTACGAGCAGTACTTC. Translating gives CASKGTPRYEQYF.

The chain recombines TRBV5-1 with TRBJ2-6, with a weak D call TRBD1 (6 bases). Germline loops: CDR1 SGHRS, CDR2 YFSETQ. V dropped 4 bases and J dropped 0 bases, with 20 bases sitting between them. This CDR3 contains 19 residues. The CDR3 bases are TGCGCCAGCAGCCTAGGGGGTGCGGGCGTGGGCTCTGGGGCCAACGTCCTGACTTTC. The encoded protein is CASSLGGAGVGSGANVLTF.

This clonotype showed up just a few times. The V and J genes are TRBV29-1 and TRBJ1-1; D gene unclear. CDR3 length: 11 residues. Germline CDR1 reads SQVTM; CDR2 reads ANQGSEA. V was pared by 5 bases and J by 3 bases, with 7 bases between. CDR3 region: CSVRRDTEAFF. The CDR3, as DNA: TGCAGCGTTCGGAGAGACACTGAAGCTTTCTTT.

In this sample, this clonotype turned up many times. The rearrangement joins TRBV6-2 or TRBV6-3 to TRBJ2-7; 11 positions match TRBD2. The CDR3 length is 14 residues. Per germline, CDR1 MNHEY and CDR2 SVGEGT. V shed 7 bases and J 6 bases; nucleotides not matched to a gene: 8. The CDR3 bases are TGTGCCAGCACCCAGACTAGCGGGAAAGGCGAGCAGTACTTC. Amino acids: CASTQTSGKGEQYF.

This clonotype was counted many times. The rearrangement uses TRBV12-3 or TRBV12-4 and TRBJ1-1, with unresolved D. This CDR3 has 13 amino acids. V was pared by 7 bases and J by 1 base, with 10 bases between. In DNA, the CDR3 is TGTGCCAGCACCGTGTCGGGGAACACTGAAGCTTTCTTT. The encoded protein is CASTVSGNTEAFF.

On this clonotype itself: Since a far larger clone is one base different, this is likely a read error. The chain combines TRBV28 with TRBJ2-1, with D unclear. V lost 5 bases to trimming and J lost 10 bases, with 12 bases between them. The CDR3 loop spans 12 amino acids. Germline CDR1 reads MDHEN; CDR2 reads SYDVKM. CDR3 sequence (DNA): TGTGCCAGCAGTCCGGGCCACTACGAGCAGTTCTTC. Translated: CASSPGHYEQFF.

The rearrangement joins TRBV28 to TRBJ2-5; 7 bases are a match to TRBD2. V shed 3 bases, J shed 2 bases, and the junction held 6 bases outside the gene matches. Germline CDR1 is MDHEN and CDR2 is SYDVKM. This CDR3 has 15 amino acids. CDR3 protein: CASSFGAGEQETQYF. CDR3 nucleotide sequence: TGTGCCAGCAGTTTTGGGGCGGGAGAGCAAGAGACCCAGTACTTC.

CDR3 region: CASSLVRDAETQYF. The CDR3, as DNA: TGTGCCAGCAGCTTAGTAAGGGACGCGGAGACCCAGTACTTC. This chain uses TRBV7-2 with TRBJ2-5; TRBD1 or TRBD2 may be the D gene (5 bases each). The CDR3 consists of 14 residues. Trimming removed 1 base from V and 5 bases from J, with 11 bases in between. Germline values: CDR1 SGHTA, CDR2 FQGNSA.